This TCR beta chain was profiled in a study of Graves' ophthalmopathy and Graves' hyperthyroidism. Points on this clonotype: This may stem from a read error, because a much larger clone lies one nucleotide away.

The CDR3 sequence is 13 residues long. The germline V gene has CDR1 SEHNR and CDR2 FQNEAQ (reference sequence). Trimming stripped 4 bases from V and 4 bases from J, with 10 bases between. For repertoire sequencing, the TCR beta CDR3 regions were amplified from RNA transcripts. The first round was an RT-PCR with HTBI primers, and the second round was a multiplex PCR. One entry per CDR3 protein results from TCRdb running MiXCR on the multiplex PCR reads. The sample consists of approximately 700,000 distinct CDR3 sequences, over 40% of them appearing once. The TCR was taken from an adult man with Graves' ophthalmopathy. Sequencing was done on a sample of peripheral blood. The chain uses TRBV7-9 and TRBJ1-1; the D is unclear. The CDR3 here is CASSWEDSTEAFF. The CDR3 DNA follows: TGTGCCAGCAGCTGGGAGGACTCCACTGAAGCTTTCTTT. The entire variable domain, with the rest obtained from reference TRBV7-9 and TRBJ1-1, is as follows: DTGVSQNPRHKITKRGQNVTFRCDPISEHNRLYWYRQTLGQGPEFLTYFQNEAQLEKSRLLSDRFSAERPKGSFSTLEIQRTEQGDSAMYLCASSWEDSTEAFFGQGTRLTVV.